The entry below gives a single T cell receptor beta chain sequence along with its context. This clonotype has a count of ten or more. No cognate antigen has been identified for it. Base-call qualities are not available, and no considerably larger clone is one nucleotide away. CDR1 and CDR2, looked up from the germline V gene, are SGHRS and YFSETQ. The V end loses 0 bases and the J end loses 3 bases, and a stretch of 10 bases separates them. Reading from cysteine to phenylalanine, the CDR3 counts 15 amino acids. Of the read, only the CDR3 DNA is kept; its 45 bases are in frame from base 1. This entry comes from a study of T cells in Graves' hyperthyroidism and ophthalmopathy (dated by TCRdb to between 2017 and 2020). Concerning the study at large: Peripheral blood was sampled at the time of initial diagnosis, prior to any treatment. For training and testing, the 100 or so patients in the discovery cohort were randomly divided in a 7:3 ratio. In addition, the study compared T-cell repertoires in thyroid tissue and in blood from roughly 6 Graves' hyperthyroidism patients. The paper describes TCR Vbeta CDR3 sequencing of around 130 peripheral blood samples, made up of 43 ophthalmopathy patients, approximately 76 hyperthyroidism patients and 17 progressor patients. To identify distinguishing TCR V-J signatures, a discovery cohort of 100 or so patients was used, comprising 40 to 45 with Graves' ophthalmopathy and around 60 with stable Graves' hyperthyroidism. Prospective prediction of ophthalmopathy was tested in an independent validation cohort of approximately 19 hyperthyroidism patients and 15 to 17 patients who later progressed to ophthalmopathy. After blood sampling, hyperthyroidism patients were treated with methimazole at a starting dose of 30 mg daily, and ophthalmopathy patients were treated with high-dose intravenous methylprednisolone. What the authors observed across the whole study: A 13 V-J signature model separated ophthalmopathy from stable hyperthyroidism, with approximately 87% sensitivity and about 81% specificity in cross-validation and 80%/75% in testing. Most expanded thyroid clonotypes (frequency above 0.001) were also detected in blood, a finding suggesting that blood repertoires may reflect thyroid immune responses. In validation, the model predicted progression to ophthalmopathy with 60% to 71% sensitivity and roughly 75% specificity, a median of 6.5 months before onset. No statistical method was used to set the sample size in advance, and investigators knew the group allocation.

Stable Graves' hyperthyroidism was defined as the absence of progression to ophthalmopathy over 18 months of follow-up. The hyperthyroidism patients were between 18 and 65 years old and newly diagnosed, with a disease duration of less than 2 months. Patients with uncontrolled infections, other autoimmune diseases, pregnancy or lactation were excluded. Diagnoses were established on the basis of clinical symptoms, serum thyroxine and TRAb, thyroid ultrasound, and orbital computed tomography. PBMCs were isolated from about 9.1 ml of fresh peripheral blood by Ficoll-Paque density gradient centrifugation. Total RNA was extracted with Trizol reagent, and quality was checked on an Agilent 2100 Bioanalyzer. TCR beta CDR3 regions were amplified from RNA transcripts. For the first round of RT-PCR on the TCR CDR3, the HTBI primer set was used together with the Qiagen OneStep RT-PCR kit. The libraries were constructed in a second round of multiplex PCR and then size-selected and purified. The libraries were sequenced on an Illumina HiSeq2000 using paired-end 100 bp reads. In the authors' own workflow: Raw data were processed with SOAPnuke, discarding reads with adapters, uncalled bases, mean Phred below 15, or no exact constant-primer or identifier match. COPE v1.2.5 was used to merge high-quality paired reads, and clonotypes were defined as unique nucleotide sequences. Clonotypes were aligned to IMGT TRBV, TRBD and TRBJ reference segments using MiTCR v1.1. Analysis was restricted to V-J combinations with a frequency above 0.0001, which covered roughly 99% of repertoires. A TCS score was defined as the ratio of F50 (clonal expansion) to E x V (chaos), with BLOSUM62-based TCRdist applied between CDR3 peptides within each V-J. Welch's t-statistics and random forest reduced 500 to 550 V-J features to 13, which were used in a naive Bayes classifier (R e1071). TCRdb's own reprocessing of the public reads used fastp at Q25 and MiXCR and kept productive beta chains. Rows matching on CDR3 protein sequence are summarized as one entry with the most common DNA and genes. These V and J calls are TCRdb output, not the study's own analysis. In this sample the table shows fewer than 600,000 distinct CDR3 sequences, 14% of which occur a single time. Approximately 15% of the sample rests with the top ten.

Sequencing was done on a sample of blood. The chain links TRBV5-1 with TRBJ2-1; the D gene is perhaps TRBD2, on 5 matching bases. This clonotype was obtained from a middle-aged woman with Graves' hyperthyroidism. CDR3 protein: CASSLVPGNYNEQFF. In nucleotides, the sequence is TGCGCCAGCAGCTTGGTGCCGGGGAACTACAATGAGCAGTTCTTC.